One T cell receptor beta chain is described in this entry. What it recognizes is unknown. Everyone who donated was a healthy bone marrow donor. The PCR had 60 Vbeta and 13 Jbeta primers. Sequencing was performed with immunoSEQ multiplex PCR; in TCRdb, only in-frame clones are kept and a portion is missing. The profile shows 200,000 to 300,000 clones, 80% to 90% of them singletons. The sample comes from a study of cytomegalovirus exposure and HLA in healthy donors. In the study overall: Genotyping of about 400 donors showed that 70% to 90% belonged to the Caucasian-associated ancestry cluster. General study points: Altogether, 150 to 200 TCR beta chains were recorded as cytomegalovirus-associated.

Sequenced material: PBMCs. The source is a woman in her forties in good health and CMV-seropositive.

The CDR3 DNA reads TGTGCTAGTGGTTTGGTAGCGGGGGGACAGCCCCAGCATTTT. Its protein product is CASGLVAGGQPQHF. The rearrangement links TRBV12-5 to TRBJ1-5, with D tentatively TRBD1 (5 bases). This CDR3 region has 14 residues. Trimming shortened V by 0 bases and J by 7 bases, and 10 bases separated the two germline ends. The germline gives CDR1 LGHNT, CDR2 FRNRAP.